The 27 T cell receptor beta chains below come from one sample, sequenced in a study of CD8+ T cells in alopecia areata. This sample's treatment: oral pan-JAK inhibitor, 5-10 mg twice daily. The sequencing template was cDNA reverse transcribed from extracted RNA. Sequencing was performed with immunoSEQ multiplex PCR; in TCRdb, only in-frame clones are kept and a portion is missing. The sample carries about 200,000 clones, more than 30% recorded once. The sequenced sample was CD4+ T cells sorted from blood, obtained at approximately week 30, from a patient treated with tofacitinib. The receptors originated from a human donor with alopecia areata.

The gene calls are TRBV6-1 and TRBJ2-7, with 10 nucleotides matching TRBD2. The germline V gene has CDR1 MNHNS and CDR2 SASEGT. The CDR3 totals 15 residues. The J segment lost 0 bases and the V segment lost 6 bases, leaving 5 bases of the junction unmatched. The CDR3 region has the DNA TGTGCCAGCAGACGGACTAGCGGTTTCTCCTACGAGCAGTACTTC. Its translation is CASRRTSGFSYEQYF.

This rearrangement joins TRBV19 to TRBJ2-4; D call uncertain. This CDR3 region has 14 residues. Germline assignment: CDR1 LNHDA and CDR2 SQIVND (reference sequence). Trimming took 3 bases from V and 3 from J, leaving 9 bases between them. The CDR3 region has the DNA TGTGCCAGTAGTATCCCCGGCATCAAAAACATTCAGTACTTC. This gives the protein CASSIPGIKNIQYF. The whole variable domain, filled in from reference TRBV19 and TRBJ2-4, reads DGGITQSPKYLFRKEGQNVTLSCEQNLNHDAMYWYRQDPGQGLRLIYYSQIVNDFQKGDIAEGYSVSREKKESFPLTVTSAQKNPTAFYLCASSIPGIKNIQYFGAGTRLSVL.

This chain links TRBV5-1 with TRBJ1-2; tentatively, D is TRBD1 (5 bases). V lost 0 bases and J lost 4, with 10 bases in between. Per the germline V gene, CDR1 is SGHRS and CDR2 is YFSETQ. The CDR3 contains 14 residues. The CDR3 region is CASSLDGTPYGYTF. The DNA of the CDR3 is TGCGCCAGCAGCTTGGACGGGACGCCCTATGGCTACACCTTC.

In this sample, this clone turned up a few times. CDR3 region: CSVEGVQNTEAFF. CDR3 coding DNA: TGCAGCGTTGAAGGGGTGCAGAACACTGAAGCTTTCTTT. The rearrangement uses TRBV29-1 and TRBJ1-1; D not certain. The CDR3 spans 13 residues. V was clipped by 1 base and J by 1 base, with 7 bases between them. Germline V gene lookup returns CDR1 SQVTM and CDR2 ANQGSEA.

This clone was counted once. The rearrangement links TRBV6-5 to TRBJ1-1, with D unresolved. The V gene's germline CDR1 is MNHEY and CDR2 SVGAGI. The CDR3 spans 14 residues. The V and J ends lost 9 bases and 0 bases respectively, with 14 bases between them. CDR3 region: CASTKAPLNTEAFF. In DNA, the CDR3 is TGTGCCAGTACTAAGGCACCTTTGAACACTGAAGCTTTCTTT.

The J gene is TRBJ1-6, the V gene TRBV7-3, with 9 bases aligning to TRBD1. V shed 2 bases, J shed 7 bases, and the junction held 3 bases outside the gene matches. The CDR3 has 15 residues. The germline gives CDR1 SGHTA, CDR2 FQGTGA. The CDR3 sequence: CASSLSGTGNSPLHF. The DNA for the CDR3 is TGTGCCAGCAGCTTATCCGGGACAGGGAATTCACCCCTCCACTTT.

This clone was observed a handful of times. Other DNA sequences in this specimen translate into the identical CDR3. The rearrangement joins TRBV30 to TRBJ1-5; D remains ambiguous. The length of the CDR3 is 13 residues. Between the trimmed V and J ends, which lost 1 base and 3 bases, there was a span of 7 bases. The germline V gene encodes CDR1 GTSNPN and CDR2 SVGIG (reference sequence). The CDR3 loop reads CAWSGGSNQPQHF. In nucleotides, the CDR3 is TGTGCCTGGAGTGGGGGATCCAATCAGCCCCAGCATTTT.

The chain recombines TRBV7-9 with TRBJ2-7, with no clear D. The V and J ends lost 3 bases and 3 bases respectively, with 6 bases between them. This CDR3 has 12 amino acids. The germline V gene has CDR1 SEHNR and CDR2 FQNEAQ (reference sequence). CDR3 in DNA: TGTGCCAGCAGCTTTTCGGGCTACGAGCAGTACTTC. Its protein is CASSFSGYEQYF.

The chain links TRBV25-1 to TRBJ1-1; D ambiguous. Trimming pared 4 bases from V and 0 bases from J, leaving 9 bases between. The CDR3 is made up of 14 amino acids. Germline V lookup: CDR1 MGHDK, CDR2 SYGVNS. The CDR3 nucleotides read TGTGCCAGCAGTGTAAACAGCTTGAACACTGAAGCTTTCTTT. Its translation is CASSVNSLNTEAFF.

The V and J genes are TRBV6-5 and TRBJ1-5; D is unclear. V lost 5 bases, J lost 4 bases, and 9 bases lay in between. The CDR3 consists of 13 residues. CDR1 and CDR2 (germline): MNHEY, SVGAGI. This chain's CDR3 is CASSADGNQPQHF. The DNA for the CDR3 is TGTGCCAGCAGTGCGGACGGTAATCAGCCCCAGCATTTT.

The chain carries TRBV19 and TRBJ2-7, with D unresolved. The V and J ends lost 3 bases and 0 bases respectively, with 9 bases between them. CDR1 is LNHDA, CDR2 SQIVND, per germline (reference sequence). There are 14 residues in the CDR3. The CDR3 bases are TGTGCCAGTAGTATTTCGGTGAGCTCCTACGAGCAGTACTTC. Its protein product is CASSISVSSYEQYF.

The rearrangement links TRBV19 to TRBJ2-2, with a possible D match to TRBD2 (7 bases). The CDR3 sequence is 15 residues long. Trimming pared 6 bases from V and 4 bases from J, leaving 15 bases between. Looked up from germline, CDR1 is LNHDA and CDR2 is SQIVND (reference sequence). The CDR3 loop is CASSQFGGPTGELFF. For the CDR3, the DNA is TGTGCCAGTAGCCAATTCGGGGGGCCCACCGGGGAGCTGTTTTTT. The full variable domain, with the rest looked up from reference TRBV19 and TRBJ2-2, is DGGITQSPKYLFRKEGQNVTLSCEQNLNHDAMYWYRQDPGQGLRLIYYSQIVNDFQKGDIAEGYSVSREKKESFPLTVTSAQKNPTAFYLCASSQFGGPTGELFFGEGSRLTVL.

The rearrangement uses TRBV4-1 and TRBJ1-1, with 7 positions matching TRBD1. Trimming cost V 0 bases and J 1 base; bases outside gene matches: 11. This CDR3 has 18 residues. Germline values: CDR1 MGHRA, CDR2 YSYEKL. CDR3 protein: CASSQDTRVTGANTEAFF. CDR3 sequence (DNA): TGCGCCAGCAGCCAAGATACCCGAGTAACAGGGGCGAACACTGAAGCTTTCTTT.

The CDR3 DNA follows: TGTGCCAGCAGTGAAGCGAGGGTTTACGAGCAGTACTTC. This translates into CASSEARVYEQYF. This rearrangement joins TRBV6-1 to TRBJ2-7; possibly TRBD2 for D (5 bases). The CDR3 extends over 13 amino acids. V was cut by 0 bases and J by 4 bases, with 7 bases left in between. Germline-derived CDR1 and CDR2 are MNHNS and SASEGT.

In this sample, this clone turned up many times. CDR3 nucleotides: TGTGCCAGCAGTACCCCCTTGTTGGGGGCCTACAATGAGCAGTTCTTC. It specifies CASSTPLLGAYNEQFF. The chain combines TRBV27 with TRBJ2-1; D is possibly TRBD1 or TRBD2 (5 bases each). The ends were cut back, 5 bases at V and 2 bases at J, with 16 bases in the middle. Looked up from germline, CDR1 is MNHEY and CDR2 is SMNVEV (reference sequence). The CDR3 extends over 16 amino acids.

This sequence joins TRBV6-1 and TRBJ2-1; D may be TRBD1 or TRBD2 (6 bases each). Per germline, CDR1 MNHNS and CDR2 SASEGT. This CDR3 spans 16 amino acids. V was cut by 1 base and J by 5 bases, with 15 bases left in between. CDR3 nucleotide sequence: TGTGCCAGCAGTGAAGGGGGGGCAGGTGGGGACAATGAGCAGTTCTTC. Protein: CASSEGGAGGDNEQFF.

The V and J genes are TRBV7-9 and TRBJ2-4; D is uncertain. V shed 5 bases and J shed 1 base, with 6 bases lying between them. There are 13 residues in the CDR3. CDR1 is SEHNR and CDR2 is FQNEAQ in the germline V gene (reference sequence). The CDR3, as DNA: TGTGCCAGCAGCCTCGCGGCCAAAAACATTCAGTACTTC. It is translated as CASSLAAKNIQYF.

This clone was seen a few times. This CDR3 is CASSQRDSTYNEQFF. The CDR3 DNA sequence: TGTGCCAGCAGTCAGCGGGACAGTACCTACAATGAGCAGTTCTTC. The chain combines TRBV27 with TRBJ2-1, with D perhaps given as TRBD1 or TRBD2 (7 bases each). Deletions cut 5 bases from V and 2 bases from J, with 13 bases between. The CDR3 covers 15 residues. Germline V lookup: CDR1 MNHEY, CDR2 SMNVEV (reference sequence).

This clone showed up just a few times. The chain employs TRBV29-1 and TRBJ1-1, with TRBD1 as a possible D gene (6 bases). The germline V gene encodes CDR1 SQVTM and CDR2 ANQGSEA. The CDR3 runs 14 residues. The germline V and J ends were trimmed by 6 bases and 1 base, with 15 bases remaining between them. CDR3 amino acids: CSVRRGQGNTEAFF. The CDR3 DNA sequence: TGCAGCGTCCGACGGGGGCAGGGGAACACTGAAGCTTTCTTT.

V is TRBV5-1 and J is TRBJ2-5; 7 nucleotides match TRBD1. The CDR3 contains 14 residues. Germline assignment: CDR1 SGHRS and CDR2 YFSETQ. J gave up 2 bases and V 4 bases, and 5 bases lay outside the gene matches. Here the CDR3 reads CASSQGQKQETQYF. DNA for the CDR3: TGCGCCAGCAGCCAGGGACAGAAGCAAGAGACCCAGTACTTC.

This rearrangement joins TRBV5-1 to TRBJ1-6; D is possibly TRBD1 (6 bases). This CDR3 has 16 residues. The germline V gene encodes CDR1 SGHRS and CDR2 YFSETQ. The V end was cut by 0 bases, the J end by 8 bases, with 15 bases between. The CDR3 loop reads CASSLASRRGYSPLHF. For the CDR3, the DNA is TGCGCCAGCAGCTTGGCCTCCCGCAGGGGATATTCACCCCTCCACTTT.

This clone has just a few counts. CDR3 nucleotide sequence: TGCAGCGTTCTTAGGACAGGGGGCGATGGCTACACCTTC. It specifies CSVLRTGGDGYTF. The chain uses TRBV29-1 and TRBJ1-2; 11 bases match TRBD1. The length of the CDR3 is 13 residues. Germline CDR1 SQVTM, CDR2 ANQGSEA. The ends lost 5 bases at V and 6 bases at J; junction bases unmatched: 5.

The chain carries TRBV5-6 and TRBJ2-7; D remains unclear. The CDR3 length is 14 residues. The V gene's germline CDR1 is SGHDT and CDR2 YYEEEE. V was trimmed by 0 bases and J by 0 bases, leaving 7 bases between them. The CDR3 DNA reads as TGTGCCAGCAGCTTGGTCGGATTCTCCTACGAGCAGTACTTC. Its protein is CASSLVGFSYEQYF. Full variable domain (missing parts from reference TRBV5-6 and TRBJ2-7): DAGVTQSPTHLIKTRGQQVTLRCSPKSGHDTVSWYQQALGQGPQFIFQYYEEEERQRGNFPDRFSGHQFPNYSSELNVNALLLGDSALYLCASSLVGFSYEQYFGPGTRLTVT.

The chain joins TRBV7-9 to TRBJ2-3, with D unclear. Germline-derived CDR1 and CDR2 are SEHNR and FQNEAQ (reference sequence). The CDR3 has 12 amino acids. V shed 3 bases and J shed 6 bases, with 7 bases lying between them. The CDR3: CASSFGWDTQYF. The DNA of the CDR3 is TGTGCCAGCAGCTTTGGTTGGGATACGCAGTATTTT. The whole variable domain, filled in from reference TRBV7-9 and TRBJ2-3, reads DTGVSQNPRHKITKRGQNVTFRCDPISEHNRLYWYRQTLGQGPEFLTYFQNEAQLEKSRLLSDRFSAERPKGSFSTLEIQRTEQGDSAMYLCASSFGWDTQYFGPGTRLTVL.

This clone was seen a few times. This sequence joins TRBV4-1 and TRBJ1-2; TRBD1 matches 10 bases. The CDR3 is 16 residues long. CDR1 and CDR2 from the germline V gene are MGHRA and YSYEKL. V lost 1 base to trimming and J lost 7 bases; unmatched junction nucleotides: 9. The CDR3, as DNA: TGCGCCAGCAGCCAAGGTCGGGGACAGGGGAATGGTGGCTACACCTTC. It is translated as CASSQGRGQGNGGYTF.

The rearrangement links TRBV19 to TRBJ1-1; 8 bases match TRBD1. Looked up from germline, CDR1 is LNHDA and CDR2 is SQIVND (reference sequence). The CDR3 length is 14 residues. V shed 3 bases and J 2 bases; nucleotides not matched to a gene: 2. Written as DNA, the CDR3 is TGTGCCAGTAGTATGGACAGGGTCAACACTGAAGCTTTCTTT. It specifies CASSMDRVNTEAFF.

V and J are TRBV4-2 and TRBJ1-1; D uncertain. Per the germline V gene, CDR1 is LGHNA and CDR2 is YNFKEQ. Trimming cost V 0 bases and J 8 bases, with 10 bases left between them. This CDR3 is 13 amino acids long. As DNA, the CDR3 is TGTGCCAGCAGCCAAGACAGGACCCGAGAAGCTTTCTTT. It specifies CASSQDRTREAFF.